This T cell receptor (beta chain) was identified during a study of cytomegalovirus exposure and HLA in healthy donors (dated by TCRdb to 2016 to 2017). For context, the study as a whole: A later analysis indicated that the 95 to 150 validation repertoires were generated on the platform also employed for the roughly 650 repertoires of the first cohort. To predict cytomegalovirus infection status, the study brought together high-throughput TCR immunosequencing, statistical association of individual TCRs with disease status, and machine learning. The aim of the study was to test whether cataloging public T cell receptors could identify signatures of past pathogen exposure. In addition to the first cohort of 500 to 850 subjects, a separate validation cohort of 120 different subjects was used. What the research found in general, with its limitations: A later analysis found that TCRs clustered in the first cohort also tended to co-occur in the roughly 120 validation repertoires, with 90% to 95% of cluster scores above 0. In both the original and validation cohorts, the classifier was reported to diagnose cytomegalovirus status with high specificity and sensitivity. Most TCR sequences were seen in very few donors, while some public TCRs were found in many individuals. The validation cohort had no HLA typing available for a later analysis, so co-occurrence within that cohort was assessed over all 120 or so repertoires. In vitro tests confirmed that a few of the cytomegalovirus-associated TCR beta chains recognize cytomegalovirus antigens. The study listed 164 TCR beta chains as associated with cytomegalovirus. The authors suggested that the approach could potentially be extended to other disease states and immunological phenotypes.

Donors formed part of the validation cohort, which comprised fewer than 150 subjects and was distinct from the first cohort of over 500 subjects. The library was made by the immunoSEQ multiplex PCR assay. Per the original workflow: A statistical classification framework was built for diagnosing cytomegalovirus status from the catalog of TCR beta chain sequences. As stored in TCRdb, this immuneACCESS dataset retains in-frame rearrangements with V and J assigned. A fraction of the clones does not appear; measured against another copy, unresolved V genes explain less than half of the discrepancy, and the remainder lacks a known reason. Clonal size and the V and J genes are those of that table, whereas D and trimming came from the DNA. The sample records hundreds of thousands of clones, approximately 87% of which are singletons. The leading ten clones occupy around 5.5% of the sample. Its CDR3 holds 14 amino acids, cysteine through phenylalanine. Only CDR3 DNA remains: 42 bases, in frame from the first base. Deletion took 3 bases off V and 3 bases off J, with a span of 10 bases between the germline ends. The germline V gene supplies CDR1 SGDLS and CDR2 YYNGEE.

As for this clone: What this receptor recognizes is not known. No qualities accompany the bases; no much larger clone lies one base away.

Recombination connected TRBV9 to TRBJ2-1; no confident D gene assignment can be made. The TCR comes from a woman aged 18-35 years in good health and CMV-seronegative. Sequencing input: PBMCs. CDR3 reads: CASSGRSRYNEQFF. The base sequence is TGTGCCAGCAGCGGACGGAGCCGCTACAATGAGCAGTTCTTC.